The 5 T cell receptor beta chains below all came from one sample that was sequenced in a study of radiotherapy plus CTLA-4 blockade in lung cancer. Clones were read by immunoSEQ multiplex PCR, and TCRdb kept only the in-frame ones, dropping some. The sample gives more than 90,000 clones, 65% to 85% of which show up once; approximately 5.5% is in the top ten. The source was peripheral blood, collected from a patient treated with radiotherapy plus ipilimumab. The receptors derive from a human donor with non-small cell lung cancer who had a partial response to radiotherapy plus ipilimumab.

This sequence joins TRBV2 and TRBJ1-5; 7 nucleotides line up with TRBD1. The germline V gene has CDR1 SNHLY and CDR2 FYNNEI. This CDR3 is 15 amino acids long. Unmatched junction bases numbered 5, after V lost 6 bases and J lost 0 bases. CDR3 residues: CASRLGQYSNQPQHF. In nucleotides, the CDR3 is TGTGCCAGCAGATTGGGACAGTATAGCAATCAGCCCCAGCATTTT. The variable domain in full, with the rest retrieved from reference TRBV2 and TRBJ1-5, is EPEVTQTPSHQVTQMGQEVILRCVPISNHLYFYWYRQILGQKVEFLVSFYNNEISEKSEIFDDQFSVERPDGSNFTLKIRSTKLEDSAMYFCASRLGQYSNQPQHFGDGTRLSIL.

The V call is TRBV15, the J call TRBJ2-1; no reliable D call. There are 14 residues in the CDR3. The V gene's germline CDR1 is LNHNV and CDR2 YYDKDF (reference sequence). Trimming took off 0 bases at V and 4 bases at J, with 7 bases between the two ends. CDR3 sequence reads: CATSRDPRYNEQFF. The CDR3 bases are TGTGCCACCAGCAGAGATCCCCGTTACAATGAGCAGTTCTTC. The variable domain in full, with the rest retrieved from reference TRBV15 and TRBJ2-1, is DAMVIQNPRYQVTQFGKPVTLSCSQTLNHNVMYWYQQKSSQAPKLLFHYYDKDFNNEADTPDNFQSRRPNTSFCFLDIRSPGLGDTAMYLCATSRDPRYNEQFFGPGTRLTVL.

The chain has TRBV6-1 and TRBJ2-3; TRBD2 aligns across 14 bases. With 4 bases clipped from V and 1 base from J, the junction kept 7 bases outside the gene matches. The germline V gene encodes CDR1 MNHNS and CDR2 SASEGT. The CDR3 length is 18 residues. Written as DNA, the CDR3 is TGTGCCAGCAGTGGGCAAATGGGACTAGCGGGAGGCACAGATACGCAGTATTTT. Its translation is CASSGQMGLAGGTDTQYF.

This clone turned up a few times. The CDR3 coding sequence is TGTGCCAGCAGTTCGCCGACAGGCACTGAAGCTTTCTTT. Its translation is CASSSPTGTEAFF. The rearrangement uses TRBV6-1 and TRBJ1-1; D may be TRBD1 (6 bases). V lost 5 bases to trimming and J lost 4 bases, with 11 bases between them. Germline V lookup: CDR1 MNHNS, CDR2 SASEGT. The CDR3 is made up of 13 amino acids.

About this clone itself: Different DNA sequences within this sample yield the same CDR3. This rearrangement joins TRBV7-9 to TRBJ1-4; 11 positions agree with TRBD1. CDR1 is SEHNR, CDR2 FQNEAQ, per germline (reference sequence). Trimming cost V 5 bases and J 8 bases; bases outside gene matches: 4. The CDR3 loop spans 14 amino acids. The CDR3 coding sequence is TGTGCCAGCAGCCGCGGGACAGGGGGGGAAAAACTGTTTTTT. This gives the protein CASSRGTGGEKLFF.